The 27 T cell receptor beta chains below all came from one sample that was sequenced in a study of OX40 agonist ivuxolimab in advanced cancers. The protocol was immunoSEQ multiplex PCR, while the TCRdb copy is restricted to in-frame clones and leaves out a portion. The sample holds tens of thousands of clones; about 83% are singletons and the top ten take 3.1%. The sample was CD4+ or CD8+ T cells sorted from blood, taken in a trial of the OX40 agonist ivuxolimab. The receptors come from an adult with an advanced solid tumor such as melanoma, head and neck, liver or kidney cancer.

This clone was detected only a few times. V and J are TRBV7-9 and TRBJ1-2; the match to TRBD1 covers 10 bases. The CDR3 is made up of 15 amino acids. Trimming removed 4 bases from V and 3 bases from J; junction bases left unmatched: 5. Germline V lookup: CDR1 SEHNR, CDR2 FQNEAQ (reference sequence). CDR3 sequence: CASSSRDRGYYGYTF. CDR3 coding DNA: TGTGCCAGCAGCTCCCGGGACAGGGGATACTATGGCTACACCTTC.

The CDR3 nucleotides are TGTGCCAGCAGTGAAGGGTCCCGGGTTACGGGCTACACCTTC. This codes for CASSEGSRVTGYTF. This rearrangement joins TRBV6-5 to TRBJ1-2; D is uncertain. The CDR3 loop spans 14 amino acids. Per germline, CDR1 MNHEY and CDR2 SVGAGI. Trimming stripped 5 bases from V and 8 bases from J, with 18 bases between.

This chain uses TRBV19 with TRBJ1-5; perhaps TRBD1 as D (5 bases). Trimming took 6 bases from V and 6 from J, leaving 12 bases between them. This CDR3 is built from 13 residues. Germline V CDR1 and CDR2: LNHDA, SQIVND (reference sequence). This chain's CDR3 is CASSPRGTQPQHF. CDR3 nucleotides: TGTGCCAGTAGCCCAAGGGGAACTCAGCCCCAGCATTTT. Based on the CDR3 plus reference TRBV19 and TRBJ1-5, the full variable domain is DGGITQSPKYLFRKEGQNVTLSCEQNLNHDAMYWYRQDPGQGLRLIYYSQIVNDFQKGDIAEGYSVSREKKESFPLTVTSAQKNPTAFYLCASSPRGTQPQHFGDGTRLSIL.

V usage is TRBV6-1 and J usage is TRBJ2-7, with unresolved D. Trimming took 0 bases from V and 0 from J, leaving 6 bases between them. The CDR3 runs to 14 residues. Germline V CDR1 and CDR2: MNHNS, SASEGT. CDR3 sequence (DNA): TGTGCCAGCAGTGAAGCTGGGTACTCCTACGAGCAGTACTTC. It translates to CASSEAGYSYEQYF.

This clone was seen more than once but under ten times. CDR3: CASSLGPATEAFF. The CDR3 DNA reads as TGTGCCAGCAGCTTGGGCCCGGCCACTGAAGCTTTCTTT. The chain uses TRBV11-3 and TRBJ1-1; D is uncertain. This CDR3 contains 13 residues. V lost 3 bases and J lost 4, with 9 bases in between. Germline-derived CDR1 and CDR2 are SGHNT and YENEEA.

This clone was seen more than once but under ten times. J is TRBJ1-3 and V is TRBV5-5; D unclear. Germline V CDR1 and CDR2: SGHKS, YYEKEE (reference sequence). The CDR3 runs 16 residues. V shed 3 bases and J shed 0 bases, with 13 bases lying between them. The CDR3 sequence is CASSSLSGPSGNTIYF. The CDR3 DNA reads TGTGCCAGCAGCTCCTTATCAGGTCCCTCTGGAAACACCATATATTTT.

This rearrangement joins TRBV6-6 to TRBJ2-7; D might be TRBD1 or TRBD2, each matching 6 bases. The germline V and J ends were trimmed by 4 bases and 7 bases, with 20 bases remaining between them. The germline V gene has CDR1 MNHNY and CDR2 SVGAGI (reference sequence). The CDR3 runs to 15 residues. The chain's CDR3 is CASSWRGEAIMEQYF. The CDR3 region has the DNA TGTGCCAGCAGTTGGAGGGGGGAAGCCATTATGGAGCAGTACTTC.

The chain combines TRBV4-1 with TRBJ1-3; 7 nucleotides agree with TRBD1. V lost 0 bases and J lost 4; bases outside the gene matches: 3. Germline V CDR1 and CDR2: MGHRA, YSYEKL. This CDR3 has 15 amino acids. The CDR3 coding sequence is TGCGCCAGCAGCCAAGAGAAGACAGGGGGAAACACCATATATTTT. Protein: CASSQEKTGGNTIYF.

The rearrangement links TRBV5-6 to TRBJ2-1; TRBD1 agrees at 8 bases. The germline CDR1 and CDR2 sequences are SGHDT and YYEEEE. The CDR3 loop spans 15 amino acids. V dropped 5 bases and J dropped 4; count of bases not matched to a gene: 8. The CDR3, as DNA: TGTGCCAGCAGGAAACAGGGGGAGGCTTACAATGAGCAGTTCTTC. Amino acid sequence: CASRKQGEAYNEQFF.

DNA of the CDR3: TGCGCCAGCAGTCAGAGGTCTCGGGGTGAAAAACTGTTTTTT. Translating gives CASSQRSRGEKLFF. This chain connects TRBV23-1 to TRBJ1-4, with no clear D. TRBV23-1 is an ORF, with its function uncertain. V gave up 3 bases and J gave up 7 bases, with 12 bases separating them. CDR3 length: 14 amino acids.

The CDR3 here is CASSLAQGANEQFF. The CDR3 coding sequence is TGTGCCAGCAGCTTAGCCCAGGGAGCTAATGAGCAGTTCTTC. This sequence joins TRBV7-8 and TRBJ2-1, with D possibly called TRBD1 or TRBD2 (5 bases each). Germline CDR1 reads SGHVS; CDR2 reads FQNEAQ. The V and J ends lost 0 bases and 7 bases respectively, with 10 bases between them. This CDR3 spans 14 amino acids.

The chain links TRBV4-1 to TRBJ2-1, with 9 nucleotides matching TRBD2. The CDR3 length is 18 residues. Germline V gives CDR1 MGHRA, CDR2 YSYEKL. J lost 7 bases, V lost 3 bases, and 16 bases had no gene match. Here the CDR3 DNA reads TGCGCCAGCAGCCACCCCCGGCGAGGACTAGCGAGGGTAAATGAGCAGTTCTTC. It codes for CASSHPRRGLARVNEQFF.

The chain has TRBV6-6 and TRBJ2-3, with D possibly being TRBD2 (7 bases). The CDR3 consists of 15 residues. V lost 6 bases, J lost 2 bases, and 15 bases lay in between. Germline V gene sequence: CDR1 MNHNY, CDR2 SVGAGI (reference sequence). The CDR3 loop reads CASSPNGGPTDTQYF. The CDR3 nucleotides read TGTGCCAGCAGCCCGAACGGGGGGCCCACAGATACGCAGTATTTT.

This chain joins TRBV5-1 and TRBJ2-7; 8 positions match TRBD1. From germline, CDR1 is SGHRS and CDR2 YFSETQ. The CDR3 is made up of 16 amino acids. J gave up 0 bases and V 1 base, and 6 bases lay outside the gene matches. The DNA for the CDR3 is TGCGCCAGCAGCTTGCTATCGGACAGGGCCTCCTACGAGCAGTACTTC. This sequence encodes CASSLLSDRASYEQYF.

This clone showed up just a few times. V and J are TRBV28 and TRBJ1-2; no clear D. The CDR3 sequence is 15 residues long. V was clipped by 4 bases and J by 2 bases, with 14 bases between them. CDR1 and CDR2 from the germline V gene are MDHEN and SYDVKM. CDR3 sequence reads: CASSSGSGYNYGYTF. The CDR3, as DNA: TGTGCCAGCAGTTCGGGCAGCGGGTACAACTATGGCTACACCTTC.

The J gene is TRBJ1-1, the V gene TRBV7-9, with 9 positions matching TRBD1. The germline CDR1 and CDR2 sequences are SEHNR and FQNEAQ (reference sequence). V lost 7 bases and J lost 1; bases outside the gene matches: 7. The CDR3 loop spans 15 amino acids. CDR3: CASIPPGQGNTEAFF. The CDR3 DNA reads TGTGCCAGCATTCCTCCGGGACAGGGGAACACTGAAGCTTTCTTT. Based on the CDR3 plus reference TRBV7-9 and TRBJ1-1, the full variable domain is DTGVSQNPRHKITKRGQNVTFRCDPISEHNRLYWYRQTLGQGPEFLTYFQNEAQLEKSRLLSDRFSAERPKGSFSTLEIQRTEQGDSAMYLCASIPPGQGNTEAFFGQGTRLTVV.

The gene calls are TRBV5-5 and TRBJ1-1; 7 nucleotides agree with TRBD1. V lost 4 bases, J lost 8 bases, and 8 bases stayed unmatched. In germline, CDR1 is SGHKS, CDR2 YYEKEE (reference sequence). The CDR3 extends over 13 amino acids. The CDR3 region is CASSTTGAWEAFF. In DNA form, the CDR3 reads TGTGCCAGCAGCACTACAGGGGCCTGGGAAGCTTTCTTT.

The table lists this clone with a count of one. The chain combines TRBV19 with TRBJ1-5; tentatively, D is TRBD1 (5 bases). The V gene lost 1 base and the J gene lost 2 bases, with 12 bases spanning the gap. The CDR3 covers 16 residues. Germline CDR1 LNHDA, CDR2 SQIVND (reference sequence). Here the CDR3 reads CASSIVGGEGNQPQHF. As DNA, the CDR3 is TGTGCCAGTAGTATAGTCGGGGGAGAAGGCAATCAGCCCCAGCATTTT.

The rearrangement joins TRBV7-2 to TRBJ1-3; TRBD1 might be the D (5 bases). The ends were cut back, 5 bases at V and 0 bases at J, with 14 bases in the middle. Germline lookup yields CDR1 SGHTA and CDR2 FQGNSA. The CDR3 loop spans 16 amino acids. Here the CDR3 DNA reads TGTGCCAGCAGCCCCCACAGACAGTTCTCTGGAAACACCATATATTTT. Amino acid sequence: CASSPHRQFSGNTIYF. Full variable domain (outside the CDR3, taken from reference TRBV7-2 and TRBJ1-3): GAGVSQSPSNKVTEKGKDVELRCDPISGHTALYWYRQSLGQGLEFLIYFQGNSAPDKSGLPSDRFSAERTGGSVSTLTIQRTQQEDSAVYLCASSPHRQFSGNTIYFGEGSWLTVV.

The V gene is TRBV6-1, the J gene TRBJ2-2, with D tentatively TRBD1 or TRBD2 (6 bases each). Germline V gene data show CDR1 as MNHNS and CDR2 as SASEGT. The CDR3 sequence is 15 residues long. With 5 bases removed from V and 7 bases from J, the gap between germline ends came to 17 bases. The CDR3 coding sequence is TGTGCCAGCAGTCCAAGGGGGGTACGGGGCGGGGAGCTGTTTTTT. Encoded protein: CASSPRGVRGGELFF.

The chain has TRBV7-8 and TRBJ1-6, with D uncertain. There are 13 residues in the CDR3. Trimming cost V 0 bases and J 9 bases, with 6 bases left between them. The germline V gene has CDR1 SGHVS and CDR2 FQNEAQ. This CDR3 reads CASSLALGSPLHF. CDR3 nucleotide sequence: TGTGCCAGCAGCTTAGCGCTGGGTTCACCCCTCCACTTT.

Note on this clone: A much larger clone differs by one base, so this may be a read error. The chain uses TRBV7-3 and TRBJ2-1; 12 bases are a match to TRBD2. Germline V lookup: CDR1 SGHTA, CDR2 FQGTGA. The CDR3 consists of 17 residues. The CDR3 protein is CANSLTRLAGDYNEQFF. The CDR3 DNA follows: TGTGCCAACAGCTTAACCCGACTAGCGGGAGATTACAATGAGCAGTTCTTC.

As to this clone: Other DNA sequences in this specimen translate into the identical CDR3. J is TRBJ1-1 and V is TRBV18; weak D call: TRBD1 (5 bases). V was pared by 3 bases and J by 1 base, with 6 bases between. The germline V gene encodes CDR1 KGHSH and CDR2 LQKENI. This CDR3 comprises 13 residues. The CDR3 reads CASSPQGNTEAFF. The CDR3 coding sequence is TGTGCCAGCTCACCTCAGGGGAACACTGAAGCTTTCTTT.

The chain combines TRBV6-1 with TRBJ2-2, with no clear D. The V gene's germline CDR1 is MNHNS and CDR2 SASEGT. Trimming left V 7 bases short and J 1 base short, with 7 bases between. CDR3 length equals 13 residues. CDR3 loop: CASTPMNTGELFF. The DNA for the CDR3 is TGTGCCAGCACCCCCATGAACACCGGGGAGCTGTTTTTT.

V gene TRBV7-8 combines with J gene TRBJ2-1, with D possibly called TRBD1 or TRBD2 (5 bases each). From germline, CDR1 is SGHVS and CDR2 FQNEAQ. Trimming shortened V by 5 bases and J by 10 bases, and 24 bases separated the two germline ends. The CDR3 totals 16 residues. CDR3 amino acids: CASSDPRDLRVEEQFF. The CDR3 DNA reads TGTGCCAGCAGCGACCCCCGGGACCTTCGGGTCGAGGAGCAGTTCTTC.

The CDR3 is CASSDRGLGEAFF. The CDR3 coding sequence is TGTGCCAGCAGTGACAGGGGGCTGGGTGAAGCTTTCTTT. This chain uses TRBV6-1 with TRBJ1-1; 8 nucleotides match TRBD1. Germline V gene sequence: CDR1 MNHNS, CDR2 SASEGT. This CDR3 contains 13 residues. The V and J ends lost 3 bases and 7 bases, in that order; junction bases with no gene match: 4.

Comment on this clone: Other DNA sequences within the sample encode an identical CDR3. The genes are TRBV11-3 and TRBJ2-5, with D perhaps TRBD1 (6 bases). The CDR3 is 15 residues long. Germline loops: CDR1 SGHNT, CDR2 YENEEA. V was trimmed by 4 bases and J by 4 bases, leaving 16 bases between them. Here the CDR3 DNA reads TGTGCCAGCAGCTCGACGGGGAAGACAGGAGAGACCCAGTACTTC. It translates to CASSSTGKTGETQYF.